The next 25 T cell receptor beta chains were all read from a single sample in a study of blood T cell repertoires in COVID-19. TCRdb keeps only in-frame clones here, not all; method: immunoSEQ multiplex PCR. This sample has around 270,000 clones; around 89% occur once, and the top ten carry about 4.2%. Sequenced sample: peripheral blood. These receptors all stem from a middle-aged man with acute or convalescent COVID-19.

The chain recombines TRBV21-1 with TRBJ1-6. TRBV21-1 is described as a pseudogene. The CDR3 sequence is 16 residues long. Here the CDR3 reads CASSKRERPYNSPLHF. CDR3 DNA sequence: TGTGCCAGCAGCAAAAGGGAGAGGCCCTATAATTCACCCCTCCACTTT.

This clone was seen just once. The rearrangement uses TRBV27 and TRBJ1-2, with 9 bases aligning to TRBD1. There are 16 residues in the CDR3. V lost 4 bases, J lost 0 bases, and 6 bases stayed unmatched. Germline V gene data show CDR1 as MNHEY and CDR2 as SMNVEV (reference sequence). DNA for the CDR3: TGTGCCAGCAGTTCGACAGGGGGGAAGGCTAACTATGGCTACACCTTC. The encoded protein is CASSSTGGKANYGYTF.

The rearrangement links TRBV3-1 (or the pseudogene TRBV3-2) to TRBJ2-7, with D possibly TRBD1 on 6 matching bases. The CDR3 loop spans 14 amino acids. Germline V gene sequence: CDR1 LGHDT, CDR2 YNNKEL (reference sequence). The V end lost 4 bases, the J end lost 4 bases, and 14 bases lay between the germline ends. The DNA of the CDR3 is TGTGCCAGCAGCCCAACGGGACACAATTACGAGCAGTACTTC. Its translation is CASSPTGHNYEQYF.

This clone has just one count. The chain couples TRBV5-1 to TRBJ2-1; TRBD2 is a possible D gene (7 bases). Germline lookup yields CDR1 SGHRS and CDR2 YFSETQ. This CDR3 contains 15 residues. Trimming took off 4 bases at V and 6 bases at J, with 17 bases between the two ends. CDR3 nucleotide sequence: TGCGCCAGCAGCGTAACCCCGGGGGGCGGCAATGAGCAGTTCTTC. Translating it yields CASSVTPGGGNEQFF. Variable domain in full (rest from reference TRBV5-1 and TRBJ2-1): KAGVTQTPRYLIKTRGQQVTLSCSPISGHRSVSWYQQTPGQGLQFLFEYFSETQRNKGNFPGRFSGRQFSNSRSEMNVSTLELGDSALYLCASSVTPGGGNEQFFGPGTRLTVL.

The chain couples TRBV10-3 to TRBJ2-1; no definite D call. V was shortened by 2 bases and J by 7 bases, with 6 bases between the two germline ends. Germline V lookup: CDR1 ENHRY, CDR2 SYGVKD. This CDR3 spans 12 amino acids. CDR3 protein: CAISEVQNEQFF. The CDR3 bases are TGTGCCATCAGTGAGGTCCAGAATGAGCAGTTCTTC.

V and J are TRBV27 and TRBJ1-2; no firm D call. Germline-derived CDR1 and CDR2 are MNHEY and SMNVEV (reference sequence). Trimming shortened V by 3 bases and J by 8 bases, and 13 bases separated the two germline ends. CDR3 length equals 13 residues. CDR3 sequence (DNA): TGTGCCAGCAGTTTCAAACGGGGAGGAGGCTACACCTTC. Amino acid sequence: CASSFKRGGGYTF.

This chain uses TRBV5-1 with TRBJ1-6; D possibly corresponds to TRBD1 (5 bases). Trimming removed 5 bases from V and 5 bases from J, with 11 bases in between. Germline V gene sequence: CDR1 SGHRS, CDR2 YFSETQ. This CDR3 contains 14 residues. CDR3 loop: CASRPGGDNSPLHF. CDR3 in DNA: TGCGCCAGCAGGCCCGGGGGAGATAATTCACCCCTCCACTTT. The whole variable domain, remainder taken from reference TRBV5-1 and TRBJ1-6, is KAGVTQTPRYLIKTRGQQVTLSCSPISGHRSVSWYQQTPGQGLQFLFEYFSETQRNKGNFPGRFSGRQFSNSRSEMNVSTLELGDSALYLCASRPGGDNSPLHFGNGTRLTVT.

J is TRBJ2-3 and V is TRBV9; no clear D. V was trimmed by 0 bases and J by 1 base, leaving 9 bases between them. Germline V CDR1 and CDR2: SGDLS, YYNGEE. This CDR3 has 15 amino acids. The CDR3 DNA follows: TGTGCCAGCAGCGTAGCTGTGCAGGGCACAGATACGCAGTATTTT. Its protein is CASSVAVQGTDTQYF.

The V call is TRBV5-1, the J call TRBJ2-1; 10 bases agree with TRBD2. Germline V gene sequence: CDR1 SGHRS, CDR2 YFSETQ. Trimming at V came to 3 bases and at J to 8 bases, leaving 5 bases not matched to a gene. The CDR3 consists of 14 residues. CDR3 in DNA: TGCGCCAGCAGCTCTAGGACTAGCGGCGATGAGCAGTTCTTC. It yields the protein CASSSRTSGDEQFF. Based on the CDR3 plus reference TRBV5-1 and TRBJ2-1, the full variable domain is KAGVTQTPRYLIKTRGQQVTLSCSPISGHRSVSWYQQTPGQGLQFLFEYFSETQRNKGNFPGRFSGRQFSNSRSEMNVSTLELGDSALYLCASSSRTSGDEQFFGPGTRLTVL.

The sample holds a few counts of this clone. V usage is TRBV6-1 and J usage is TRBJ1-5; D might be TRBD1 (6 bases). V dropped 5 bases and J dropped 2 bases, with 13 bases sitting between them. Germline-derived CDR1 and CDR2 are MNHNS and SASEGT. The CDR3 is made up of 15 amino acids. The CDR3 loop reads CASSTRRTGNQPQHF. CDR3 DNA: TGTGCCAGCAGTACCAGAAGGACAGGCAATCAGCCCCAGCATTTT.

The CDR3 here is CASSLLEGQVEAFF. DNA of the CDR3: TGTGCCAGCTCCCTTCTCGAGGGACAGGTCGAAGCTTTCTTT. The chain is built from TRBV18 and TRBJ1-1; 8 bases agree with TRBD1. The J segment lost 8 bases and the V segment lost 6 bases, leaving 11 bases of the junction unmatched. Per the germline V gene, CDR1 is KGHSH and CDR2 is LQKENI. The CDR3 extends over 14 amino acids.

This rearrangement joins TRBV7-9 to TRBJ1-2; D is unresolved. The germline V and J ends were trimmed by 0 bases and 14 bases, with 16 bases remaining between them. The germline V gene encodes CDR1 SEHNR and CDR2 FQNEAQ (reference sequence). There are 13 residues in the CDR3. This chain's CDR3 is CASSLAMGAGWTF. The CDR3 DNA is TGTGCCAGCAGCTTAGCGATGGGAGCGGGTTGGACCTTC.

The chain employs TRBV6-1 and TRBJ1-5, with a weak D call TRBD1 (5 bases). V was pared by 3 bases and J by 2 bases, with 8 bases between. The CDR3 loop spans 14 amino acids. CDR1 is MNHNS and CDR2 is SASEGT in the germline V gene. The DNA for the CDR3 is TGTGCCAGCAGTGACAGGGCGGGCAATCAGCCCCAGCATTTT. Its translation is CASSDRAGNQPQHF.

This chain joins TRBV5-4 and TRBJ2-7; TRBD2 is a possible D gene (7 bases). The CDR3 is 16 residues long. Per the germline V gene, CDR1 is SGHNT and CDR2 is YYREEE (reference sequence). V was pared by 4 bases and J by 0 bases, with 17 bases between. Here the CDR3 reads CASSPDGGLSSYEQYF. The CDR3, as DNA: TGTGCCAGCAGCCCTGACGGGGGGCTTAGCTCCTACGAGCAGTACTTC.

The chain couples TRBV5-4 to TRBJ1-1; D perhaps matches TRBD1 (6 bases). V lost 1 base to trimming and J lost 6 bases, with 10 bases between them. The CDR3 extends over 13 amino acids. CDR1 is SGHNT and CDR2 is YYREEE in the germline V gene (reference sequence). The CDR3 loop is CASSLKGVAEAFF. DNA for the CDR3: TGTGCCAGCAGCTTGAAGGGGGTGGCTGAAGCTTTCTTT.

This rearrangement joins TRBV9 to TRBJ2-7, with 7 bases identical to TRBD1. In germline, CDR1 is SGDLS, CDR2 YYNGEE. The CDR3 consists of 14 residues. The V gene end was trimmed by 3 bases and the J gene end by 3 bases; junction bases not matched to a gene: 6. The CDR3, as DNA: TGTGCCAGCAGCGGCCGGGACAGTGACTACGAGCAGTACTTC. The encoded protein is CASSGRDSDYEQYF.

The chain combines TRBV14 with TRBJ2-1; D may be TRBD2 (6 bases). This CDR3 contains 13 residues. CDR1 and CDR2 (germline): SGHDN, FVKESK. V shed 3 bases and J shed 9 bases, with 12 bases lying between them. This chain's CDR3 is CASSQYFGGEQFF. The CDR3, as DNA: TGTGCCAGCAGCCAGTATTTCGGGGGTGAGCAGTTCTTC.

The rearrangement links TRBV3-1 (or the pseudogene TRBV3-2) to TRBJ2-1; 7 nucleotides align to TRBD1. The CDR3 is made up of 16 amino acids. Germline values: CDR1 LGHDT, CDR2 YNNKEL (reference sequence). The ends lost 5 bases at V and 0 bases at J; junction bases unmatched: 7. The CDR3 spells CASSSQTGDSYNEQFF. Here the CDR3 DNA reads TGTGCCAGCAGCTCGCAAACAGGGGACTCCTACAATGAGCAGTTCTTC.

This chain connects TRBV10-1 to TRBJ1-3, with 8 bases aligning to TRBD1. Losses at the gene ends were 4 bases for V and 2 bases for J; bases not matched to a gene: 1. Germline V gene lookup returns CDR1 WNHNN and CDR2 SYGVQD (reference sequence). CDR3 length equals 14 residues. The chain's CDR3 is CASSADRAGNTIYF. In DNA, the CDR3 is TGCGCCAGCAGTGCGGACAGGGCTGGAAACACCATATATTTT.

The gene calls are TRBV7-2 and TRBJ1-5; a possible D gene is TRBD1 (5 bases). Trimming stripped 0 bases from V and 4 bases from J, with 22 bases between. CDR3 length: 19 residues. CDR1 SGHTA and CDR2 FQGNSA come from the germline V gene. CDR3 sequence (DNA): TGTGCCAGCAGCTTAGCGCCAATCACCCAGGGAGGTTTAAATCAGCCCCAGCATTTT. Amino acids: CASSLAPITQGGLNQPQHF.

This rearrangement joins TRBV5-5 to TRBJ1-2, with 7 bases identical to TRBD1. CDR1 and CDR2 from the germline V gene are SGHKS and YYEKEE (reference sequence). CDR3 length: 15 amino acids. With V trimmed by 4 bases and J by 0 bases, 6 bases remained unmatched. CDR3 nucleotide sequence: TGTGCCAGCAGCCGGGACAGATTCGCTAACTATGGCTACACCTTC. Amino acids: CASSRDRFANYGYTF.

J is TRBJ1-1 and V is TRBV2, with D maybe TRBD1 (5 bases). Trimming stripped 4 bases from V and 3 bases from J, with 18 bases between. In germline, CDR1 is SNHLY, CDR2 FYNNEI. The CDR3 loop spans 16 amino acids. DNA of the CDR3: TGTGCCAGCAGTGGGGAGTGGGGGGTTGGGGACACTGAAGCTTTCTTT. It codes for CASSGEWGVGDTEAFF.

The rearrangement uses TRBV5-1 and TRBJ2-2, with D possibly being TRBD1 (6 bases). Germline V gene data show CDR1 as SGHRS and CDR2 as YFSETQ. V was shortened by 4 bases and J by 2 bases, with 9 bases between the two germline ends. The CDR3 spans 14 residues. The chain's CDR3 is CASSPGQNTGELFF. In DNA, the CDR3 is TGCGCCAGCAGCCCGGGACAAAACACCGGGGAGCTGTTTTTT.

This clone has just a few counts. The CDR3 DNA reads as TGTGCCACCAGTGATTCGGGGGGCGGTCAGCCCCAGCATTTT. Translating it yields CATSDSGGGQPQHF. This sequence joins TRBV24-1 and TRBJ1-5; D is possibly TRBD1 (6 bases). The CDR3 is made up of 14 amino acids. Germline V gene lookup returns CDR1 KGHDR and CDR2 SFDVKD. V lost 2 bases and J 6 bases, leaving 10 bases between the germline ends.

The J gene is TRBJ2-3, the V gene TRBV13, with 12 positions matching TRBD2. The V gene's germline CDR1 is PRHDT and CDR2 FYEKMQ (reference sequence). This CDR3 is 15 amino acids long. Unmatched junction bases numbered 5, after V lost 4 bases and J lost 6 bases. DNA for the CDR3: TGTGCCAGCAGCTCCGGACTAGCGGGGTGGGATACGCAGTATTTT. Translated: CASSSGLAGWDTQYF. Filled out from reference TRBV13 and TRBJ2-3, the complete variable domain reads AAGVIQSPRHLIKEKRETATLKCYPIPRHDTVYWYQQGPGQDPQFLISFYEKMQSDKGSIPDRFSAQQFSDYHSELNMSSLELGDSALYFCASSSGLAGWDTQYFGPGTRLTVL.